One and the same sample provided the 24 T cell receptor beta chains below, sequenced in a study of blood T cell repertoires in COVID-19. The protocol was immunoSEQ multiplex PCR, while the TCRdb copy is restricted to in-frame clones and leaves out a portion. The top ten hold under 25% of the sample, which has about 28,000 clones, about two thirds seen once. Sequencing used peripheral blood. These receptors all stem from a boy younger than 10 with active or convalescent COVID-19.

This chain links TRBV21-1 with TRBJ1-1; the table's TRBD1 call for D was not verified on the DNA. TRBV21-1 is shown as a pseudogene. CDR3 length: 14 amino acids. CDR3 sequence: CANNRTGPGTEAFF. The CDR3 DNA reads as TGTGCCAACAACCGGACAGGGCCGGGCACTGAAGCTTTCTTT.

This chain uses TRBV30 with TRBJ1-5, with D maybe TRBD1 (5 bases). Trimming removed 0 bases from V and 15 bases from J, with 15 bases in between. This CDR3 contains 12 residues. Germline CDR1 and CDR2: GTSNPN and SVGIG (reference sequence). CDR3 region: CAWSVSGRVMHF. In DNA form, the CDR3 reads TGTGCCTGGAGTGTATCAGGGAGGGTGATGCATTTT.

This chain uses TRBV30 with TRBJ2-5; TRBD1 matches 7 bases. J was trimmed by 1 base and V by 5 bases; bases with no gene match: 16. Germline V gives CDR1 GTSNPN, CDR2 SVGIG (reference sequence). This CDR3 is 17 amino acids long. The CDR3 nucleotides are TGTGCCTGGTCCGGGGACAGCTCGATGAGGAGCCAAGAGACCCAGTACTTC. Translation gives CAWSGDSSMRSQETQYF.

The chain couples TRBV5-5 to TRBJ1-5, with 7 bases identical to TRBD1. This CDR3 has 14 residues. Germline CDR1 reads SGHKS; CDR2 reads YYEKEE (reference sequence). J lost 2 bases, V lost 4 bases, and 3 bases had no gene match. The CDR3 DNA reads TGTGCCAGCAGCGGTGGACAGGGCAATCAGCCCCAGCATTTT. Translated, it gives CASSGGQGNQPQHF.

The gene calls are TRBV28 and TRBJ1-2; D possibly corresponds to TRBD1 (6 bases). There are 16 residues in the CDR3. Germline V gene sequence: CDR1 MDHEN, CDR2 SYDVKM. V gave up 10 bases and J gave up 4 bases, with 25 bases separating them. DNA for the CDR3: TGTGCCACCCAGAGTGGCAGGGGTTATTTACGCTATGGCTACACCTTC. Encoded protein: CATQSGRGYLRYGYTF.

The J gene is TRBJ2-7, the V gene TRBV4-3; a weak D match, TRBD1 (6 bases). Trimming removed 4 bases from V and 3 bases from J, with 10 bases in between. The CDR3 is made up of 13 amino acids. From germline, CDR1 is LGHNA and CDR2 YSLEER. The CDR3 loop is CASSRSDSYEQYF. The DNA for the CDR3 is TGCGCCAGCAGCCGATCGGACAGCTACGAGCAGTACTTC.

The chain recombines TRBV7-9 with TRBJ2-1, with TRBD1 identical over 11 bases. The germline V gene has CDR1 SEHNR and CDR2 FQNEAQ (reference sequence). J lost 7 bases, V lost 2 bases, and 4 bases had no gene match. The CDR3 is 15 residues long. The CDR3 loop is CASSLLRDRGNEQFF. The CDR3 coding sequence is TGTGCCAGCAGCTTACTCCGGGACAGGGGGAATGAGCAGTTCTTC.

The chain has TRBV7-8 and TRBJ2-2; 9 nucleotides match TRBD1. Germline-derived CDR1 and CDR2 are SGHVS and FQNEAQ. This CDR3 is built from 17 residues. The J segment lost 6 bases and the V segment lost 5 bases, leaving 13 bases of the junction unmatched. The CDR3 is CASSREPGTGRAGELFF. The CDR3 nucleotides read TGTGCCAGCAGCCGAGAACCCGGGACAGGGCGAGCCGGGGAGCTGTTTTTT.

Here the CDR3 DNA reads TGTGCCAGCAGTTCCCCTCTGGAGACCCAGTACTTC. The encoded protein is CASSSPLETQYF. J is TRBJ2-5 and V is TRBV28; D is ambiguous. V lost 4 bases and J 5 bases, leaving 8 bases between the germline ends. The CDR3 runs to 12 residues. Looked up from germline, CDR1 is MDHEN and CDR2 is SYDVKM.

In this sample, this clone turned up a few times. The rearrangement joins TRBV11-2 to TRBJ1-3; D gene ambiguous. The ends were cut back, 1 base at V and 4 bases at J, with 14 bases in the middle. CDR1 is SGHAT and CDR2 is FQNNGV in the germline V gene. The CDR3 has 16 residues. The CDR3 DNA follows: TGTGCCAGCAGCTTAGTCCCTGTCTCAAGCGGAAACACCATATATTTT. Protein product: CASSLVPVSSGNTIYF.

The chain links TRBV7-2 to TRBJ1-5, with D possibly matching TRBD1 (6 bases). Trimming stripped 8 bases from V and 7 bases from J, with 15 bases between. CDR3 length equals 13 residues. The V gene's germline CDR1 is SGHTA and CDR2 FQGNSA. CDR3 sequence (DNA): TGTGCCAGCGGAGGGGGGGGAGGACAGCCCCAGCATTTT. This codes for CASGGGGGQPQHF.

This chain joins TRBV29-1 and TRBJ2-1; TRBD2 matches 10 bases. The CDR3 has 14 amino acids. J lost 9 bases, V lost 3 bases, and 8 bases had no gene match. The V gene's germline CDR1 is SQVTM and CDR2 ANQGSEA. CDR3: CSVDSGGPTGEQFF. DNA of the CDR3: TGCAGCGTTGATAGCGGGGGGCCTACTGGTGAGCAGTTCTTC.

This rearrangement joins TRBV5-1 to TRBJ1-3, with TRBD1 identical over 7 bases. This CDR3 spans 19 amino acids. Germline CDR1 reads SGHRS; CDR2 reads YFSETQ. V shed 3 bases and J 0 bases; nucleotides not matched to a gene: 15. Here the CDR3 DNA reads TGCGCCAGCAGCTGGGGGGCATTACAGGGGACCATCTCTGGAAACACCATATATTTT. Its translation: CASSWGALQGTISGNTIYF.

The genes are TRBV5-1 and TRBJ1-1, with 9 nucleotides matching TRBD1. V gave up 7 bases and J gave up 2 bases; unmatched junction bases: 12. Germline V gene lookup returns CDR1 SGHRS and CDR2 YFSETQ. This CDR3 spans 16 amino acids. CDR3 nucleotides: TGCGCCAGCCATGGGCCAATGGGACAGGGCAACACTGAAGCTTTCTTT. Translated, it gives CASHGPMGQGNTEAFF.

This clone was seen a single time. V usage is TRBV11-1 and J usage is TRBJ1-6, with TRBD1 as a possible D gene (6 bases). The V end lost 5 bases, the J end lost 9 bases, and 14 bases lay between the germline ends. The CDR3 totals 14 residues. CDR1 is SGHAT and CDR2 is FQDESV in the germline V gene (reference sequence). CDR3 nucleotide sequence: TGTGCCAGCAGCCACAGGGAATGGGGTTCACCCCTCCACTTT. Its protein is CASSHREWGSPLHF.

By sample fraction, this clone is medium-sized. This chain links TRBV11-2 with TRBJ2-1; 10 positions match TRBD2. CDR1 is SGHAT and CDR2 is FQNNGV in the germline V gene. V was pared by 1 base and J by 4 bases, with 1 base of the junction left unmatched. This CDR3 is 15 amino acids long. The CDR3 sequence: CASSLAAGGYNEQFF. CDR3 coding DNA: TGTGCCAGCAGCTTAGCAGCGGGAGGGTACAATGAGCAGTTCTTC.

The chain employs TRBV28 and TRBJ2-5, with 8 nucleotides matching TRBD1. V shed 5 bases, J shed 5 bases, and the junction held 10 bases outside the gene matches. The germline V gene encodes CDR1 MDHEN and CDR2 SYDVKM. This CDR3 has 15 amino acids. In DNA, the CDR3 is TGTGCCAGCAGTACACGGGGCAGGGGGCGCGAGACCCAGTACTTC. This translates into CASSTRGRGRETQYF.

V is TRBV18 and J is TRBJ2-2; D is perhaps TRBD1 (6 bases). The V gene's germline CDR1 is KGHSH and CDR2 LQKENI. The CDR3 extends over 17 amino acids. As DNA, the CDR3 is TGTGCGAGCGGACGCATTTATGTCAGGGGTAACACCGGGGAGCTGTTTTTT. It encodes CASGRIYVRGNTGELFF. The entire variable domain, with the rest obtained from reference TRBV18 and TRBJ2-2, is as follows: NAGVMQNPRHLVRRRGQEARLRCSPMKGHSHVYWYRQLPEEGLKFMVYLQKENIIDESGMPKERFSAEFPKEGPSILRIQQVVRGDSAAYFCASGRIYVRGNTGELFFGEGSRLTVL.

The J gene is TRBJ1-1, the V gene TRBV4-1; TRBD1 agrees at 7 bases. The CDR3 extends over 16 amino acids. CDR1 is MGHRA, CDR2 YSYEKL, per germline. Unmatched junction bases numbered 8, after V lost 0 bases and J lost 4 bases. CDR3 DNA sequence: TGCGCCAGCAGCCAAGATCCTCGACAGGGAGCCACTGAAGCTTTCTTT. This translates into CASSQDPRQGATEAFF.

A few counts support this clone. The V call is TRBV7-2, the J call TRBJ2-3; 8 nucleotides align to TRBD2. The V and J ends lost 2 bases and 4 bases, in that order; junction bases with no gene match: 2. The CDR3 runs to 14 residues. Germline loops: CDR1 SGHTA, CDR2 FQGNSA. The CDR3 region has the DNA TGTGCCAGCAGCTTAATCGGGGGGGCAGATACGCAGTATTTT. This codes for CASSLIGGADTQYF.

The J gene is TRBJ1-1, the V gene TRBV5-1; D is unresolved. Trimming left V 1 base short and J 6 bases short, with 16 bases between. This CDR3 region has 15 residues. Germline V gives CDR1 SGHRS, CDR2 YFSETQ. CDR3 sequence (DNA): TGCGCCAGCAGCTTGTTACGGGGTTGGTACCCTGAAGCTTTCTTT. Translated: CASSLLRGWYPEAFF.

The gene calls are TRBV7-2 and TRBJ1-6; D is perhaps TRBD1 (5 bases). V was trimmed by 5 bases and J by 7 bases, leaving 15 bases between them. CDR3 length: 15 amino acids. The germline V gene has CDR1 SGHTA and CDR2 FQGNSA. This chain's CDR3 is CASSPVTGGNSPLHF. The CDR3 DNA reads as TGTGCCAGCAGCCCAGTAACCGGGGGGAATTCACCCCTCCACTTT.

This rearrangement joins TRBV27 to TRBJ2-3, with D perhaps matching TRBD1 (6 bases). This CDR3 is 16 amino acids long. Per the germline V gene, CDR1 is MNHEY and CDR2 is SMNVEV (reference sequence). Trimming cost V 6 bases and J 4 bases, with 20 bases left between them. The CDR3 is CASRQASTGFPDTQYF. The CDR3 DNA reads TGTGCCAGCAGGCAAGCCTCAACAGGGTTCCCAGATACGCAGTATTTT.

V usage is TRBV5-1 and J usage is TRBJ2-3; 11 nucleotides agree with TRBD2. The germline V gene encodes CDR1 SGHRS and CDR2 YFSETQ. V shed 5 bases, J shed 0 bases, and the junction held 8 bases outside the gene matches. The CDR3 runs to 17 residues. The CDR3 reads CASRGASGGTSTDTQYF. As DNA, the CDR3 is TGCGCCAGCAGAGGGGCTAGCGGGGGGACTAGCACAGATACGCAGTATTTT. Drawing the rest from reference TRBV5-1 and TRBJ2-3, the complete variable domain is KAGVTQTPRYLIKTRGQQVTLSCSPISGHRSVSWYQQTPGQGLQFLFEYFSETQRNKGNFPGRFSGRQFSNSRSEMNVSTLELGDSALYLCASRGASGGTSTDTQYFGPGTRLTVL.